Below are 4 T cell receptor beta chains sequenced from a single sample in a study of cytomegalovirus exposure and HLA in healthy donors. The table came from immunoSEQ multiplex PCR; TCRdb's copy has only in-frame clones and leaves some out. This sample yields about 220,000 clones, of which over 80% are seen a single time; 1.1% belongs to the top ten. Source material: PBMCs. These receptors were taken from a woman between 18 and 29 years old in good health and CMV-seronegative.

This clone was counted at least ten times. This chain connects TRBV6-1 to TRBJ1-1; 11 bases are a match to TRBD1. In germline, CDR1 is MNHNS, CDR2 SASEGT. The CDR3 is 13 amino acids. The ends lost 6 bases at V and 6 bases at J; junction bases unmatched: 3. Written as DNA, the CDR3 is TGTGCCAGCAGCGGGACAGGGGGGTCTGAAGCTTTCTTT. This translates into CASSGTGGSEAFF.

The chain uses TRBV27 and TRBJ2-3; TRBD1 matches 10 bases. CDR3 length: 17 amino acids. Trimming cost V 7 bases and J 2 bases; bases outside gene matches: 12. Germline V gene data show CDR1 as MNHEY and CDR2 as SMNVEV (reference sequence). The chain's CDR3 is CASIVKTGTGVTDTQYF. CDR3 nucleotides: TGTGCCAGCATAGTCAAGACCGGGACAGGGGTCACAGATACGCAGTATTTT.

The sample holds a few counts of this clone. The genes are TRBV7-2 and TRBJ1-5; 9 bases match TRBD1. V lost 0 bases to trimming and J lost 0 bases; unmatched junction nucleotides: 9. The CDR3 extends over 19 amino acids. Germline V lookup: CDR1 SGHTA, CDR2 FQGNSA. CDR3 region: CASSLAFGTGKTSNQPQHF. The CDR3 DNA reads TGTGCCAGCAGCTTAGCGTTTGGGACAGGGAAAACTAGCAATCAGCCCCAGCATTTT.

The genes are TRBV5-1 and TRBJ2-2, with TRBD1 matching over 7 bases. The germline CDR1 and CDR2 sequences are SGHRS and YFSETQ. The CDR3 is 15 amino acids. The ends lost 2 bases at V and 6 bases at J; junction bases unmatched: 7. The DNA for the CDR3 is TGCGCCAGCAGCTTCCCCGACAGGGTACCCGGGGAGCTGTTTTTT. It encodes CASSFPDRVPGELFF.